The 32 T cell receptor beta chains presented below share a single source sample, sequenced in a study of CD4 T cells in relation to SARS-CoV-2 and coronaviruses. For these TCRs, the target antigens are not known. The repertoire was sequenced with immunoSEQ multiplex PCR; TCRdb's copy has only in-frame clones and lacks some. The profile covers 21,000 or so clones, with 70% to 80% appearing a single time and roughly 12% taken by the ten largest. Before the COVID-19 pandemic, during about 2010-2018, CD4+ T cells were taken from unexposed donors. The cells were cultured for 10 days before CD4+ T cells were isolated. The sequenced material came from CD4+ T cells from PBMCs, cultured in vitro. The receptors were sampled from a human donor in good health.

The rearrangement links TRBV29-1 to TRBJ1-2, with 7 bases lining up with TRBD1. CDR1 and CDR2 (germline): SQVTM, ANQGSEA. The trim removed 1 base at V and 7 bases at J, leaving 12 bases unmatched. This CDR3 region has 15 residues. CDR3 protein: CSVEVTGDWAVGYTF. DNA for the CDR3: TGCAGCGTTGAAGTAACAGGGGATTGGGCGGTTGGCTACACCTTC.

The CDR3 DNA reads TGTGCCAGCAGCCGATTAGCGGGAGGGCAAAGAAGTACAGATACGCAGTATTTT. It is translated as CASSRLAGGQRSTDTQYF. The chain uses TRBV7-6 and TRBJ2-3; 11 nucleotides align to TRBD2. Germline assignment: CDR1 SGHVS and CDR2 FNYEAQ. J lost 3 bases, V lost 5 bases, and 13 bases had no gene match. The CDR3 runs to 18 residues.

The chain recombines TRBV6-5 with TRBJ1-4; weak D call: TRBD1 (6 bases). Per the germline V gene, CDR1 is MNHEY and CDR2 is SVGAGI. Trimming took off 6 bases at V and 6 bases at J, with 17 bases between the two ends. The CDR3 runs to 15 residues. CDR3 protein: CASRLDWTADEKLFF. CDR3 bases: TGTGCCAGCAGACTAGATTGGACAGCTGATGAAAAACTGTTTTTT.

The gene calls are TRBV28 and TRBJ2-7, with 10 bases fitting TRBD2. The CDR3 consists of 17 residues. In germline, CDR1 is MDHEN, CDR2 SYDVKM. With V trimmed by 1 base and J by 2 bases, 8 bases remained unmatched. CDR3 coding DNA: TGTGCCAGCAGTTTATTTACTAGCGGGATGACAACCTACGAGCAGTACTTC. Amino acid sequence: CASSLFTSGMTTYEQYF.

The chain joins TRBV3-1 (or the pseudogene TRBV3-2) to TRBJ2-2; 9 nucleotides line up with TRBD1. After removal of 3 bases from V and 7 bases from J, the junction contained 9 bases not matched to a gene. The germline gives CDR1 LGHDT, CDR2 YNNKEL (reference sequence). The CDR3 contains 16 residues. CDR3 nucleotides: TGTGCCAGCAGCCATACTGGACAGGGGATGGTCGGGGAGCTGTTTTTT. This codes for CASSHTGQGMVGELFF.

The DNA of the CDR3 is TGTGCCAGCAGCCCACTTTACAGTCCCCATGGCTACACCTTC. This codes for CASSPLYSPHGYTF. The chain joins TRBV2 to TRBJ1-2; D is undetermined. Trimming removed 6 bases at V and 6 bases at J, with 17 bases between. The CDR3 is made up of 14 amino acids. Germline V lookup: CDR1 SNHLY, CDR2 FYNNEI.

This chain uses TRBV5-1 with TRBJ2-7; D gene ambiguous. Germline V CDR1 and CDR2: SGHRS, YFSETQ. The V gene lost 0 bases and the J gene lost 2 bases, with 6 bases spanning the gap. There are 13 residues in the CDR3. The DNA of the CDR3 is TGCGCCAGCAGCTTGGAAGAAACCTACGAGCAGTACTTC. Encoded protein: CASSLEETYEQYF.

The table lists this clone with a count of one. The chain is built from TRBV3-1 (or the pseudogene TRBV3-2) and TRBJ1-6; D unclear. The ends were cut back, 0 bases at V and 5 bases at J, with 11 bases in the middle. Germline V gives CDR1 LGHDT, CDR2 YNNKEL (reference sequence). This CDR3 is built from 16 residues. CDR3: CASSQDGPWDNSPLHF. Here the CDR3 DNA reads TGTGCCAGCAGCCAAGATGGTCCGTGGGATAATTCACCCCTCCACTTT.

CDR3 region: CSATGYTEAFF. DNA of the CDR3: TGCAGTGCGACAGGGTACACTGAAGCTTTCTTT. The chain has TRBV20-1 and TRBJ1-1; 7 bases line up with TRBD1. Germline V gene lookup returns CDR1 DFQATT and CDR2 SNEGSKA (reference sequence). This CDR3 is built from 11 residues. The ends lost 6 bases at V and 3 bases at J; junction bases unmatched: 1.

CDR3 residues: CASSPSGYTEAFF. In DNA form, the CDR3 reads TGTGCCAGCAGTCCTTCAGGCTACACTGAAGCTTTCTTT. The rearrangement joins TRBV12-3 or TRBV12-4 to TRBJ1-1; no definite D call. The CDR3 has 13 amino acids. Trimming took 5 bases from V and 3 from J, leaving 10 bases between them.

This clone turned up a few times. This chain connects TRBV24-1 to TRBJ2-1, with TRBD2 as a possible D gene (5 bases). Germline V CDR1 and CDR2: KGHDR, SFDVKD. CDR3 length: 12 amino acids. The V gene lost 7 bases and the J gene lost 7 bases, with 10 bases spanning the gap. The CDR3 is CATRDPGNEQFF. In DNA, the CDR3 is TGTGCCACCAGGGACCCGGGGAATGAGCAGTTCTTC.

The chain uses TRBV4-1 and TRBJ1-4; no clear D gene. The CDR3 consists of 15 residues. The germline V gene encodes CDR1 MGHRA and CDR2 YSYEKL. The V end lost 0 bases, the J end lost 8 bases, and 13 bases lay between the germline ends. The CDR3 sequence: CASSQELNVGEKLFF. The DNA for the CDR3 is TGCGCCAGCAGCCAAGAATTGAACGTGGGGGAAAAACTGTTTTTT.

The genes are TRBV19 and TRBJ1-2; 10 bases are a match to TRBD1. In germline, CDR1 is LNHDA, CDR2 SQIVND (reference sequence). The CDR3 has 15 residues. J was trimmed by 6 bases and V by 4 bases; bases with no gene match: 8. CDR3 loop: CASSTLTGGNDGYTF. The DNA of the CDR3 is TGTGCCAGTAGTACCCTGACAGGGGGCAATGATGGCTACACCTTC.

This rearrangement joins TRBV20-1 to TRBJ2-1; 7 bases match TRBD2. With 4 bases clipped from V and 7 bases from J, the junction kept 10 bases outside the gene matches. Germline CDR1 and CDR2: DFQATT and SNEGSKA (reference sequence). This CDR3 has 14 amino acids. CDR3 protein: CSANDAGAGNEQFF. As DNA, the CDR3 is TGCAGTGCTAATGATGCGGGAGCGGGGAATGAGCAGTTCTTC.

V gene TRBV24-1 combines with J gene TRBJ1-5; TRBD1 might be the D (5 bases). Looked up from germline, CDR1 is KGHDR and CDR2 is SFDVKD. This CDR3 is built from 15 residues. V gave up 1 base and J gave up 0 bases, with 6 bases separating them. The CDR3 is CATSDFQGSNQPQHF. The CDR3 coding sequence is TGTGCCACCAGTGATTTTCAGGGTAGCAATCAGCCCCAGCATTTT.

V is TRBV24-1 and J is TRBJ2-2; perhaps D is TRBD1 or TRBD2 (5 bases each). Trimming left V 3 bases short and J 6 bases short, with 19 bases between. The CDR3 is 17 residues long. Germline values: CDR1 KGHDR, CDR2 SFDVKD. CDR3 nucleotide sequence: TGTGCCACCAGTGATACCCCCCGGGGCCCAGGGTCCGGGGAGCTGTTTTTT. This sequence encodes CATSDTPRGPGSGELFF.

This clone appeared once. The chain recombines TRBV5-6 with TRBJ2-7; no clear D. CDR1 is SGHDT and CDR2 is YYEEEE in the germline V gene. Trimming took 6 bases from V and 4 from J, leaving 17 bases between them. The CDR3 runs to 14 residues. The chain's CDR3 is CASTSWTRIYEQYF. CDR3 nucleotide sequence: TGTGCCAGCACCTCCTGGACCCGAATATACGAGCAGTACTTC.

This chain joins TRBV7-3 and TRBJ2-1; D possibly corresponds to TRBD2 (5 bases). Germline CDR1 and CDR2: SGHTA and FQGTGA. The CDR3 consists of 12 residues. The V end was cut by 8 bases, the J end by 6 bases, with 11 bases between. CDR3 coding DNA: TGTGCCAGCGGACTCACCGCCAATGAGCAGTTCTTC. It yields the protein CASGLTANEQFF.

The genes are TRBV28 and TRBJ1-1; D might be TRBD1 (5 bases). V was trimmed by 8 bases and J by 1 base, leaving 11 bases between them. Germline CDR1 reads MDHEN; CDR2 reads SYDVKM. This CDR3 region has 13 residues. The CDR3 DNA reads as TGTGCCAGCCGAAGACAGTCGAACACTGAAGCTTTCTTT. Its translation is CASRRQSNTEAFF.

The chain employs TRBV4-1 and TRBJ2-7, with 7 positions matching TRBD2. V lost 4 bases, J lost 0 bases, and 6 bases stayed unmatched. The CDR3 is 15 amino acids. Germline V lookup: CDR1 MGHRA, CDR2 YSYEKL. The CDR3 loop reads CASSLRLASSYEQYF. Here the CDR3 DNA reads TGCGCCAGCAGCCTAAGACTAGCCAGCTCCTACGAGCAGTACTTC.

This clone has just a few counts. This rearrangement joins TRBV5-1 to TRBJ1-6, with unresolved D. Germline V gives CDR1 SGHRS, CDR2 YFSETQ. The germline V and J ends were trimmed by 4 bases and 5 bases, with 13 bases remaining between them. The CDR3 spans 15 residues. CDR3 nucleotides: TGCGCCAGCAGCCCTCGGGCGGTTAATAATTCACCCCTCCACTTT. Translated: CASSPRAVNNSPLHF.

V usage is TRBV21-1 and J usage is TRBJ2-1; no check of the table's D call, TRBD2, against the DNA was made. TRBV21-1 is termed a pseudogene. The CDR3 loop spans 14 amino acids. The CDR3 protein is CASSVSRLSNEQFF. The CDR3 DNA sequence: TGTGCCAGCAGTGTCTCGCGACTGTCAAATGAGCAGTTCTTC.

V is TRBV27 and J is TRBJ2-5; the D gene could be TRBD1 or TRBD2 (6 bases each). The germline V gene has CDR1 MNHEY and CDR2 SMNVEV (reference sequence). Trimming took off 2 bases at V and 5 bases at J, with 12 bases between the two ends. The CDR3 is 14 amino acids. The CDR3 protein is CASSLAGGRETQYF. CDR3 bases: TGTGCCAGCAGTTTAGCCGGGGGCAGGGAGACCCAGTACTTC.

J is TRBJ1-5 and V is TRBV6-1; the D is unclear. The CDR3 runs 14 residues. Trimming removed 0 bases at V and 4 bases at J, with 7 bases between. Per the germline V gene, CDR1 is MNHNS and CDR2 is SASEGT. The CDR3 loop is CASSEARVNQPQHF. As DNA, the CDR3 is TGTGCCAGCAGTGAAGCGCGGGTGAATCAGCCCCAGCATTTT.

This chain's CDR3 is CASSSGSTNEKLFF. CDR3 nucleotide sequence: TGCGCCAGCAGCTCTGGATCAACTAATGAAAAACTGTTTTTT. The J gene is TRBJ1-4, the V gene TRBV5-1; D remains ambiguous. The CDR3 loop spans 14 amino acids. Germline V gene data show CDR1 as SGHRS and CDR2 as YFSETQ. V was cut by 3 bases and J by 0 bases, with 6 bases left in between.

The chain combines TRBV10-3 with TRBJ2-3; 8 bases map to TRBD1. This CDR3 has 15 amino acids. Germline-derived CDR1 and CDR2 are ENHRY and SYGVKD. The junction had 8 bases not matched to a gene; V was cut back by 6 bases and J by 3 bases. CDR3 loop: CAIRGGTGGTDTQYF. CDR3 nucleotide sequence: TGTGCCATCAGAGGGGGGACAGGAGGGACAGATACGCAGTATTTT.

The chain couples TRBV11-2 to TRBJ2-7; TRBD1 aligns across 9 bases. V lost 5 bases and J lost 4; bases outside the gene matches: 6. This CDR3 is built from 14 residues. Germline assignment: CDR1 SGHAT and CDR2 FQNNGV. CDR3 loop: CASSIGTGTYEQYF. CDR3 nucleotide sequence: TGTGCCAGCAGCATCGGGACAGGGACGTACGAGCAGTACTTC.

This chain joins TRBV6-5 and TRBJ2-7, with a tentative D call TRBD2 (6 bases). The CDR3 is made up of 14 amino acids. The V gene's germline CDR1 is MNHEY and CDR2 SVGAGI. Trimming left V 5 bases short and J 7 bases short, with 18 bases between. The CDR3 nucleotides read TGTGCCAGCAGTCCGGGACTGGATGTCGGGGAGCAGTACTTC. Protein product: CASSPGLDVGEQYF.

Here the CDR3 DNA reads TGTGCCAGCAGCTCCTTATACCGGGACAGGGACTCCTACGAGCAGTACTTC. Translating it yields CASSSLYRDRDSYEQYF. The chain has TRBV11-2 and TRBJ2-7; 9 bases line up with TRBD1. Germline CDR1 is SGHAT and CDR2 is FQNNGV. Germline trimming cut 4 bases from V and 0 bases from J; bases unmatched to any gene: 10. There are 17 residues in the CDR3.

The rearrangement joins TRBV5-1 to TRBJ2-5; D may be TRBD1 (5 bases). The CDR3 contains 15 residues. V gave up 4 bases and J gave up 5 bases, with 18 bases separating them. Per germline, CDR1 SGHRS and CDR2 YFSETQ. CDR3 residues: CASSLNPDIRETQYF. The DNA of the CDR3 is TGCGCCAGCAGCCTGAACCCGGACATCCGGGAGACCCAGTACTTC.

This chain connects TRBV6-6 to TRBJ2-2, with 8 bases aligning to TRBD2. V was pared by 10 bases and J by 4 bases, with 11 bases of the junction left unmatched. CDR1 is MNHNY, CDR2 SVGAGI, per germline (reference sequence). CDR3 length equals 15 residues. CDR3 DNA: TGTGCCACCGTCAACGGGGGGGGCCCCACCGGGGAGCTGTTTTTT. Residues: CATVNGGGPTGELFF.

This chain links TRBV19 with TRBJ1-1; 8 positions match TRBD1. V lost 5 bases, J lost 0 bases, and 8 bases stayed unmatched. The CDR3 is 16 amino acids. CDR1 and CDR2 (germline): LNHDA, SQIVND (reference sequence). The CDR3 sequence: CASSPPRDRLNTEAFF. The CDR3 nucleotides read TGTGCCAGTAGTCCCCCCCGGGACAGGCTGAACACTGAAGCTTTCTTT.